This is a list of T cell receptor beta chains from one sample in a study of blood T cell repertoires in COVID-19. Repertoires were generated with immunoSEQ multiplex PCR, while TCRdb's copy carries only in-frame clones and drops some. The table has 150,000 to 170,000 clones, 70% to 85% seen once. Sequencing was carried out using peripheral blood. These receptors all stem from a man aged 60 to 75 with COVID-19, enrolled during active disease. The CDR3 runs from the conserved cysteine through the conserved F or W. D genes are given only for firm matches.

>TRBD1|TRBJ2-7|TRBV6-5
CASSKPGQATYEQYF
TGTGCCAGCAGTAAGCCGGGACAGGCTACCTACGAGCAGTACTTC
>-|TRBJ2-7|TRBV19
CASSIDRNYEQYF
TGTGCCAGTAGTATTGACAGAAACTACGAGCAGTACTTC
>-|TRBJ2-2|TRBV7-9
CASSLRLLAWETGELFF
TGTGCCAGCAGCTTACGGTTATTAGCTTGGGAGACCGGGGAGCTGTTTTTT
>TRBD1|TRBJ1-2|TRBV15
CATSPGQVNYGYTF
TGTGCCACCAGCCCGGGACAGGTTAACTATGGCTACACCTTC
>-|TRBJ2-7|TRBV30
CAWSAPGNYEQYF
TGTGCCTGGAGTGCGCCAGGGAACTACGAGCAGTACTTC
>TRBD1|TRBJ1-2|TRBV5-1
CASSPTGTGSGYTF
TGCGCCAGCAGCCCTACCGGGACAGGGTCTGGCTACACCTTC
>TRBD1|TRBJ2-7|TRBV5-1
CASSLGQGATYEQYF
TGCGCCAGCAGCTTGGGACAGGGGGCCACCTACGAGCAGTACTTC
>TRBD1|TRBJ1-5|TRBV4-1
CASSQEETGNQPQHF
TGCGCCAGCAGCCAAGAAGAGACAGGGAATCAGCCCCAGCATTTT
>-|TRBJ1-2|TRBV13
CASSSRRTNYGYTF
TGTGCCAGCAGTTCCAGAAGAACTAACTATGGCTACACCTTC
>-|TRBJ1-5|TRBV15
CATSRVGQGRNQPQHF
TGTGCCACCAGCAGAGTGGGGCAGGGCCGAAATCAGCCCCAGCATTTT
>TRBD1|TRBJ1-3|TRBV27
CASSSFGTGEPGTIYF
TGTGCCAGCAGTTCTTTCGGGACAGGAGAACCGGGCACCATATATTTT
>-|TRBJ1-2|TRBV28
CASSLTANYGYTF
TGTGCCAGCAGTTTAACGGCTAACTATGGCTACACCTTC
>-|TRBJ2-1|TRBV11-3
CASSLSGLGWFF
TGTGCCAGCAGCTTAAGCGGACTTGGCTGGTTCTTC
>-|TRBJ1-2|TRBV5-1
CASRADGNNYGYTF
TGCGCCAGCAGAGCGGACGGGAATAACTATGGCTACACCTTC